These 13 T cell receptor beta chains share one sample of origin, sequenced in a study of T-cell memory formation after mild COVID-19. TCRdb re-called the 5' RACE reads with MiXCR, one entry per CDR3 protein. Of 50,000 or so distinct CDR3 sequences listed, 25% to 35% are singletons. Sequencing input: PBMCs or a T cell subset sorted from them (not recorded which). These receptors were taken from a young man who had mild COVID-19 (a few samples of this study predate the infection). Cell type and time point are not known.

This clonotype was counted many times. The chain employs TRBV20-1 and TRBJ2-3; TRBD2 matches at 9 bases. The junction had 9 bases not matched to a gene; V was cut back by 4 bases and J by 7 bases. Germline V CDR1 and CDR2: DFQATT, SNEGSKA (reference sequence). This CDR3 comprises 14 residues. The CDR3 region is CSAISGGGGNTQYF. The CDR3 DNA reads TGCAGTGCTATTAGCGGGGGAGGCGGTAATACGCAGTATTTT.

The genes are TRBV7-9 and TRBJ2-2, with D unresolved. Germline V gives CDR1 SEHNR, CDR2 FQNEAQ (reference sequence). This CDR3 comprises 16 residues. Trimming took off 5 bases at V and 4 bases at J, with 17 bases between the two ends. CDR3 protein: CASSPHYQISTGELFF. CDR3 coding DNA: TGTGCCAGCAGCCCGCATTACCAAATATCCACCGGGGAGCTGTTTTTT.

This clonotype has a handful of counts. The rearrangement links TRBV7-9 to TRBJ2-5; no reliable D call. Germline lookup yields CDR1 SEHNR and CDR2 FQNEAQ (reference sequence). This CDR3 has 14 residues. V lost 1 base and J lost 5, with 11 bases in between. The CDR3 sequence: CASSLELGMETQYF. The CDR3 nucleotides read TGTGCCAGCAGCTTAGAGCTAGGAATGGAGACCCAGTACTTC.

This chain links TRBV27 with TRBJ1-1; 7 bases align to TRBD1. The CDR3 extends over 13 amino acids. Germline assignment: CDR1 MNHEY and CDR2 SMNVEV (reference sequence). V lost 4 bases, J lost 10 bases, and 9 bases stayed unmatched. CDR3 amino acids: CASSSGGGNRAFF. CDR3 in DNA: TGTGCCAGCAGTTCCGGAGGGGGCAACAGAGCTTTCTTT.

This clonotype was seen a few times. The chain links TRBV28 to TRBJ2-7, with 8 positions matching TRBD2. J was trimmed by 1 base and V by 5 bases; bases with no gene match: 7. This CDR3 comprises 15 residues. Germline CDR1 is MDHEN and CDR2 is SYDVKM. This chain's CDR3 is CASSATGGPSYEQYV. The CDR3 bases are TGTGCCAGCAGTGCGACGGGGGGGCCATCCTACGAGCAGTACGTC.

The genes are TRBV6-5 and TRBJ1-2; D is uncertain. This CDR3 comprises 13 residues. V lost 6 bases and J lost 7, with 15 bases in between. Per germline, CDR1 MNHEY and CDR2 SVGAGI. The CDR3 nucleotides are TGTGCCAGCAGCCCCTCTAAGACCGGTGGCTACACCTTC. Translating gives CASSPSKTGGYTF.

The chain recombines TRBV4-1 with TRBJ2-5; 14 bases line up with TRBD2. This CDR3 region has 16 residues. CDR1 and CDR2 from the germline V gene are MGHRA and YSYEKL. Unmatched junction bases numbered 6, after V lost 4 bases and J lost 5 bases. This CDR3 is CASSPGTSGGLETQYF. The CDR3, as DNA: TGCGCCAGCAGCCCTGGGACTAGCGGGGGATTGGAGACCCAGTACTTC.

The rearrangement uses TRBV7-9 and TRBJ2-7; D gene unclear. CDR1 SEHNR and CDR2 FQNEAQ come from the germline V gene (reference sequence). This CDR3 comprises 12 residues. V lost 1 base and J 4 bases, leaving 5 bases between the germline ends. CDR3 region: CASSLGWYEQYV. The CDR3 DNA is TGTGCCAGCAGCTTAGGGTGGTACGAGCAGTACGTC.

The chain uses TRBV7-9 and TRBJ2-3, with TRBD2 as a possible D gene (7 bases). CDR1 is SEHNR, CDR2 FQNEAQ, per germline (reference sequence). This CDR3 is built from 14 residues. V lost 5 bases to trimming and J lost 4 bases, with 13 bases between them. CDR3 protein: CASSPLGGPDTQYF. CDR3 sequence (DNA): TGTGCCAGCAGCCCCCTCGGGGGGCCAGATACGCAGTATTTT.

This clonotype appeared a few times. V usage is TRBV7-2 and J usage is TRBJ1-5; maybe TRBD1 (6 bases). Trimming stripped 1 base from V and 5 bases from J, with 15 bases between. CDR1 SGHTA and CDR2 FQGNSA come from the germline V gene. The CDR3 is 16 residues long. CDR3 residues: CASSLESQGHYQPQHF. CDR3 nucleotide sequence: TGTGCCAGCAGCTTAGAATCACAGGGTCATTATCAGCCCCAGCATTTT.

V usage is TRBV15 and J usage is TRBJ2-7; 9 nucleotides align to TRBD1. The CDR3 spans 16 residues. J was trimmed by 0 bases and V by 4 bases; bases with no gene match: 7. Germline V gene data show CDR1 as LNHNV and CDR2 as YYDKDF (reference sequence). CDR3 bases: TGTGCCACCAGCAAACGCATGACAGGGGGCTCCTACGAGCAGTACTTC. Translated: CATSKRMTGGSYEQYF.

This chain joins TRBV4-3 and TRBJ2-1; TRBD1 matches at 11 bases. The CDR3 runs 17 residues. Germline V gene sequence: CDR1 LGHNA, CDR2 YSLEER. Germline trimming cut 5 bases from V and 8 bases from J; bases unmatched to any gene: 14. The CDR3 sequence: CASSVLAPGQGEYEQFF. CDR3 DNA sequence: TGCGCCAGCAGCGTGCTCGCTCCGGGACAGGGGGAATATGAGCAGTTCTTC.

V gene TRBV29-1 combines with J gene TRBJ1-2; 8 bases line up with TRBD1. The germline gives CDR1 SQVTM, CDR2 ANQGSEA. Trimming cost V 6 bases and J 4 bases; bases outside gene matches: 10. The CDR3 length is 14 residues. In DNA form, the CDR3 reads TGCAGCGTCCGGACTCCCAGGGGGCCCTATGGCTACACCTTC. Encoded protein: CSVRTPRGPYGYTF.